One TCR beta chain is described in this entry. Its antigen is unknown. Per-nucleotide qualities are absent, and no much larger clonotype sits a single base away. Using the deep immunoSEQ assay, multiplex PCR amplified TCR CDR3 regions from genomic DNA. For each cell subset, the extracted genomic DNA was distributed evenly across all wells of several immunoSEQ 96-well plates, and each plate served as one replicate. For sorted subsets, 200 to 250 ng of genomic DNA, equivalent to roughly 30,000 T cell genomes, went into each replicate PCR. Purified libraries were quantified with a Qubit 3.0 fluorometer, sized on a Bioanalyzer 2100, and re-quantified with the KAPA Library Quantification kit. Every immunoSEQ 96-well plate was sequenced on a separate single-read 150-cycle Illumina NextSeq 550 flow cell. As for how the authors treated the data: Because the immunoSEQ output included only junctional sequences and no quality scores, the filtering could not be the same as the filtering used for full-length reads. To assign V/J genes and CDR3, sequences were annotated against IMGT germline references using PyIR, a Python wrapper for IgBLAST v1.9. Reads with weak V/J assignments (E-value above 1e-6), missing CDR3, stop codons, out-of-frame junctions, or ambiguous translated residues were removed. V3J clonotypes were defined as sequences sharing an identical inferred V gene, J gene, and CDR3 amino acid sequence. To compute the percentage overlap between repertoires, the number of shared unique clonotypes was divided by the size of the smaller repertoire. RTK rarefaction, the Chao1 estimator, and Recon v2.1 estimates of unobserved clonotypes were used to assess repertoire richness. OLGA was used to compute generation probabilities for all TCRbeta clonotypes that the gDNA method yielded from a handful of donors. TCRdb obtained this table from immuneACCESS and retained in-frame rearrangements with V and J assigned. These tables miss some clones; where compared with another copy, unresolved V genes account for less than half of the shortfall, and the remainder is unexplained. That table is the source of V, J and clone size, and D and trimming were worked out from the DNA. The sample table records about 600,000 clones; about 97% of these occur just once. The ten most abundant clones make up about 0.057% of the sample.

This entry belongs to a study of shared clonotypes between healthy human individuals (dated by TCRdb to 2018 to 2020). About the investigation overall: Three men and a couple of women, aged 18 to 49 years, made up the cohort. Each donor's leukapheresis produced roughly between about 0.9 and 9.5 billion PBMCs. Different laboratories and diverse techniques were used to prepare libraries and sequence TCR repertoires, to increase sequencing depth and limit assay-specific biases. For each donor, CD4 naive and CD4 memory were each given three plates, CD8 naive was given two plates, and CD8 memory was given one plate. To estimate repertoire size and how much clonotype sharing occurs between individuals, the study deeply sequenced the blood TCR repertoires of several healthy adults. What the authors observed across the whole study: The genetic and exposure-history diversity represented was limited by the small number of donors. Incomplete sequencing was indicated by rarefaction of sorted-subset datasets, despite the large sequencing depth. Sampling was restricted to blood, and TCR repertoires in tissue are likely to differ from TCR repertoires in blood. Estimated clonotype richness was generally larger for naive than for memory subsets. Compared with non-shared clonotypes, the clonotypes found in all four sorted-subset donors had higher generation probabilities. Roughly 5.2% of naive CD4, around 3.6% of naive CD8, around 2.3% of memory CD4, and over 0.35% of memory CD8 clonotypes were shared across several donors. Based on pairwise subsampling, the degree of clonotype sharing among donors was expected to be affected by sequencing depth.

The donors were healthy, HIV-negative adults who had no recently reported acute infections or vaccinations. Every donor was a Caucasian adult residing in Nashville, Tennessee, USA. CD4+ T cells were enriched by magnetic negative selection, after which naive cells were positively selected on CD45RA and the negative fraction was taken as the memory subset. Blood was collected by leukapheresis, and PBMCs were isolated by Ficoll-Histopaque density gradient centrifugation and then cryopreserved in liquid nitrogen vapor phase. Analytical flow cytometry was used to check the purity and quantity of every magnetically sorted T cell population. Genomic DNA was isolated from every sorted fraction and measured by UV absorbance on a Nanodrop 2000c. This TCR came from a woman aged 30 to 39 in good health. The sample taken for sequencing was naive CD4+ T cells sorted from blood. The label giving this sample's cell subset or site can be read as: CD45RA+ positively selected.

CDR3 reads: CASSLTGLAGGREQFF. The base sequence is TGTGCCAGCAGCTTGACCGGACTAGCGGGAGGACGCGAGCAGTTCTTC. This receptor chain uses TRBV7-6 and TRBJ2-1; 14 middle bases align to TRBD2. V trim: 3 bases; J trim: 10 bases; unmatched bases: 8. The germline V gene sets CDR1 to SGHVS and CDR2 to FNYEAQ. Measured from the cysteine to the phenylalanine, the CDR3 is 16 residues long. Only CDR3 DNA is held: 48 bases, read in frame from base 1.